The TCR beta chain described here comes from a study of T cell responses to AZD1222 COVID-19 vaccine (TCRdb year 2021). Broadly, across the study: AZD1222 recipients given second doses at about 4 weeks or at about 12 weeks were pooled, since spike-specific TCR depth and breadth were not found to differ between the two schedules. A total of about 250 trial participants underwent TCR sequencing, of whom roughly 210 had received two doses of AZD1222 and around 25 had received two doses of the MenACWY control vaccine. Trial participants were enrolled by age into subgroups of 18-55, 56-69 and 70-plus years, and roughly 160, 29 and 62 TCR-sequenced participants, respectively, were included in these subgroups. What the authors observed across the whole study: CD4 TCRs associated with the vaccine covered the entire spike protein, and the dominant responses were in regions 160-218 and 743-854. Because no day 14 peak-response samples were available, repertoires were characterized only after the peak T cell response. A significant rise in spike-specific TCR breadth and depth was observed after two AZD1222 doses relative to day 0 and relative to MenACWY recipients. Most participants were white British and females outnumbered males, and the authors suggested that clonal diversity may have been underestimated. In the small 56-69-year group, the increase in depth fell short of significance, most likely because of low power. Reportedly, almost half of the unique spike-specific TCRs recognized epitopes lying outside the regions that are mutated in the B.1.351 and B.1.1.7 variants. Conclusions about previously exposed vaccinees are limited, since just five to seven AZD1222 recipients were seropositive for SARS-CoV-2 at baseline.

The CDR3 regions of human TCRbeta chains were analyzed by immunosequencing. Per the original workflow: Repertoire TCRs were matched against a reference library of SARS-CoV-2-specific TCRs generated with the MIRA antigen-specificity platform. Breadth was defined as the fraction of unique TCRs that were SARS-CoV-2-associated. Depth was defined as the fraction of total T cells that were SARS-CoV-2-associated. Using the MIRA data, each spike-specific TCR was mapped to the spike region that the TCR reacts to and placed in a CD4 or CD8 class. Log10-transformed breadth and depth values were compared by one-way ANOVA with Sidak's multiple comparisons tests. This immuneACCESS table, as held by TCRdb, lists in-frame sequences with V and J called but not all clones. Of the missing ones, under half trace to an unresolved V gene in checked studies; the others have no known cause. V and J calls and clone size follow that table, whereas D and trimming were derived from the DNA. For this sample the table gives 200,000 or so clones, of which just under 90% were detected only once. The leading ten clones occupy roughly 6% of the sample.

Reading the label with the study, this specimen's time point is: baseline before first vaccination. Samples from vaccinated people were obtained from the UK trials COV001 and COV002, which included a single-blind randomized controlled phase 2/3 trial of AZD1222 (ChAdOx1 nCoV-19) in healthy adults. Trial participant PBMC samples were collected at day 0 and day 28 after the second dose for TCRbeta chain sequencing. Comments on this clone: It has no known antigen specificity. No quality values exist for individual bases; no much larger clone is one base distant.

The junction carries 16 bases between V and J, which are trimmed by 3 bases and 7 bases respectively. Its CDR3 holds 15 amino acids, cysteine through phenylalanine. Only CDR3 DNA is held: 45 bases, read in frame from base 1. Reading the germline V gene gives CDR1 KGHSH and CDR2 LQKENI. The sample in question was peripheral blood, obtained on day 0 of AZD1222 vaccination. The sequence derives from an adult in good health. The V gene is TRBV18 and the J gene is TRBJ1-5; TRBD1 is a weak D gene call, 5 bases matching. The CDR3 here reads CASSPSGTSGQPQHF. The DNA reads TGTGCCAGCTCACCGTCCGGGACCTCGGGGCAGCCCCAGCATTTT.